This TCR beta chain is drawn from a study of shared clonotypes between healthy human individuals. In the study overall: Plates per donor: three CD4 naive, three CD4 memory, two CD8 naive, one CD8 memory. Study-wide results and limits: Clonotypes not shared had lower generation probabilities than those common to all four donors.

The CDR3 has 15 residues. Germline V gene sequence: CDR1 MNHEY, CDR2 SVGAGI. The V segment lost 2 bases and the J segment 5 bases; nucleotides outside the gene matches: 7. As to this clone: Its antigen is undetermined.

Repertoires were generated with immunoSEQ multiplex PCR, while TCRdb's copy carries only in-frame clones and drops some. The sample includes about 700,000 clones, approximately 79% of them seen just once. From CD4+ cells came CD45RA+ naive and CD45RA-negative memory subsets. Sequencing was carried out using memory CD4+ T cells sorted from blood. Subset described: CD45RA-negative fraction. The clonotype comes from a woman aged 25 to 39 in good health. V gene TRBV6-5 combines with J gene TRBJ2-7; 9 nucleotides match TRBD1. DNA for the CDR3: TGTGCCAGCAGTTACCGCGGGACAGGGATGCACGAGCAGTACTTC. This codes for CASSYRGTGMHEQYF.